Reported below is one T cell receptor (beta chain). What it binds is unknown. TCR alpha and TCR beta cDNA libraries carrying sample barcodes and UMIs were produced by 5'RACE using constant-segment primers. One entry per CDR3 protein, called by TCRdb with MiXCR from the 5' RACE reads. Among about 440,000 distinct CDR3 sequences listed, around 20% were seen once. Trimming stripped 6 bases from V and 0 bases from J, with 17 bases between. The germline CDR1 and CDR2 sequences are SEHNR and FQNEAQ (reference sequence). The CDR3 consists of 16 residues. This sample is drawn from a study of T-cell memory formation after mild COVID-19. Study-level findings and limits: Clones that shrank (day 15 to 85) were balanced CD4/CD8, whereas later expanders leaned CD4+.

Sequencing was performed on PBMCs or a T cell subset sorted from them (not recorded which). The clonotype was recovered from an adult woman who had mild COVID-19 (a few samples of this study predate the infection). Cell type and time point are not known. This chain connects TRBV7-9 to TRBJ1-1; D not certain. DNA for the CDR3: TGTGCCAGCAGTTTCCCGGGAGGGCGGATGAACACTGAAGCTTTCTTT. Amino acids: CASSFPGGRMNTEAFF.